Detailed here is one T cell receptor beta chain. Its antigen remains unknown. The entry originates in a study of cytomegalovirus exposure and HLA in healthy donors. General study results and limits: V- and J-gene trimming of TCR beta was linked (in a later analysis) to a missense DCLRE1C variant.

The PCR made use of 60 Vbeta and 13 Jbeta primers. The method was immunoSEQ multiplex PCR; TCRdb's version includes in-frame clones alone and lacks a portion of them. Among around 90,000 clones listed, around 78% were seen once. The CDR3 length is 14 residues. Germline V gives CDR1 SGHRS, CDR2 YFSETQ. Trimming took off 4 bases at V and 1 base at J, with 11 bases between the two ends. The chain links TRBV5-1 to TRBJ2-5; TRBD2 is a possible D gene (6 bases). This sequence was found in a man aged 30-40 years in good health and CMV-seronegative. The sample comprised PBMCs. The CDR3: CASSPGTSQETQYF. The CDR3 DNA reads TGCGCCAGCAGCCCCGGGACTTCCCAAGAGACCCAGTACTTC.